What follows describes a single T cell receptor (beta chain). The participants were between about 18 and 100 years old and came from about two dozen US areas. Membership in each cohort depended on participant-reported clinical history. This entry comes from a study of blood T cell repertoires in COVID-19. Looking at the study overall: Acute and convalescent COVID-19 samples came from the United States, Italy and Spain.

The germline V and J ends were trimmed by 9 bases and 5 bases, with 16 bases remaining between them. The CDR3 is 13 residues long. Original data processing: For nucleated cells, counts were estimated from reference gene primer amplification. Assay: immunoSEQ multiplex PCR; the TCRdb copy retains only in-frame clones and omits some. Clone size and the V and J calls come from that table; the DNA yielded D and trimming. The table lists roughly 150,000 clones, more than 80% of them singletons. The rearrangement joins TRBV12-3 or TRBV12-4 to TRBJ1-1; D might be TRBD1 (6 bases). This receptor was taken from a young woman who had been exposed to COVID-19. The sample was PBMCs or T cells enriched from blood (not recorded which). The CDR3 DNA sequence: TGTGCCAGTGGGGGCAGGACGAGGACTGAAGCTTTCTTT. Its translation is CASGGRTRTEAFF.